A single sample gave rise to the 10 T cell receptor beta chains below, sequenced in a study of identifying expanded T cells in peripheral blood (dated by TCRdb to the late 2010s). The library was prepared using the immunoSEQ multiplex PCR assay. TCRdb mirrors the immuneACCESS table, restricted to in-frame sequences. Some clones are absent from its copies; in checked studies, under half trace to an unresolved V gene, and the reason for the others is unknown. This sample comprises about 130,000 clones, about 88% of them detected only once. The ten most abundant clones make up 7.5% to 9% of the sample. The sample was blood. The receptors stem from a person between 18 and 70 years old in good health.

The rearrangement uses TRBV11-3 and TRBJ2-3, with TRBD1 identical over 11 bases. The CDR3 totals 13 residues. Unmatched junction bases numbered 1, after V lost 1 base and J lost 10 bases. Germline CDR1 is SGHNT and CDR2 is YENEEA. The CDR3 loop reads CASSLVGQGAQYF. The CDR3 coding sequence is TGTGCCAGCAGCTTAGTGGGACAGGGGGCGCAGTATTTT.

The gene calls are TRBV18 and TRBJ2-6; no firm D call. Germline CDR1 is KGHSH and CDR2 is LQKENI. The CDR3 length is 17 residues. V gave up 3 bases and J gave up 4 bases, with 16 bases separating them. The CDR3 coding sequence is TGTGCCAGCTCACCGGTGGACGTAGGATCGGGGGCCAACGTCCTGACTTTC. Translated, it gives CASSPVDVGSGANVLTF.

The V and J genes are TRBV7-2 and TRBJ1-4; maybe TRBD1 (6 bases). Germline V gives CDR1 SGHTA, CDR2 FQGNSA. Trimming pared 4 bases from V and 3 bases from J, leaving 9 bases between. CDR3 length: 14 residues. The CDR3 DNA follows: TGTGCCAGCAGCTCCGGACAGCCTAATGAAAAACTGTTTTTT. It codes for CASSSGQPNEKLFF.

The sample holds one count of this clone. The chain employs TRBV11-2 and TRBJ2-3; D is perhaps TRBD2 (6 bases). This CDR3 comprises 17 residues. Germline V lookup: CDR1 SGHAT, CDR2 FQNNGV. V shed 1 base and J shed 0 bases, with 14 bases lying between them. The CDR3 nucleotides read TGTGCCAGCAGCTTAGGTCTCCAACTAGCAAGCACAGATACGCAGTATTTT. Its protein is CASSLGLQLASTDTQYF.

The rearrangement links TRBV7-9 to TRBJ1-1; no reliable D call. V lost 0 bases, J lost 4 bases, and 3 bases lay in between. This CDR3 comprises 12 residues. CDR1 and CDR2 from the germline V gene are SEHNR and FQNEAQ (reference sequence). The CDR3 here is CASSLAATEAFF. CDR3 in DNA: TGTGCCAGCAGCTTAGCCGCCACTGAAGCTTTCTTT.

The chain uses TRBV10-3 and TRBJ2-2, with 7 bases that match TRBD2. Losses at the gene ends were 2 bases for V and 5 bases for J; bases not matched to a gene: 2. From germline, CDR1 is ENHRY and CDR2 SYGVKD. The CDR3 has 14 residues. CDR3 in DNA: TGTGCCATCAGTGAGAACGGGAGGACCGGGGAGCTGTTTTTT. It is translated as CAISENGRTGELFF.

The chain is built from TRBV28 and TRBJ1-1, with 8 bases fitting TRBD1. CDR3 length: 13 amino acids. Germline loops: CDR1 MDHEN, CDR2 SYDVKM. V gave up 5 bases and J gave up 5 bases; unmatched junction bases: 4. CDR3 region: CASSQGANTEAFF. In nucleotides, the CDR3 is TGTGCCAGCAGTCAGGGGGCAAATACTGAAGCTTTCTTT.

The CDR3 loop is CASSTGRTYEQYF. The CDR3 nucleotides are TGTGCCAGCAGTACAGGGAGAACCTACGAGCAGTACTTC. V and J are TRBV6-4 and TRBJ2-7, with a possible D match to TRBD1 (6 bases). CDR3 size: 13 residues. Trimming shortened V by 5 bases and J by 2 bases, and 10 bases separated the two germline ends. Looked up from germline, CDR1 is MRHNA and CDR2 is SNTAGT.

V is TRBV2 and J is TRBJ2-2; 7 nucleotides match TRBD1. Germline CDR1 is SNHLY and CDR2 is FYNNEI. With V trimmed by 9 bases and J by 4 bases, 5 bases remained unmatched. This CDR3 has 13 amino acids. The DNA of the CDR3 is TGTGCCAGGACAGGGACGGGCACCGGGGAGCTGTTTTTT. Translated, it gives CARTGTGTGELFF.

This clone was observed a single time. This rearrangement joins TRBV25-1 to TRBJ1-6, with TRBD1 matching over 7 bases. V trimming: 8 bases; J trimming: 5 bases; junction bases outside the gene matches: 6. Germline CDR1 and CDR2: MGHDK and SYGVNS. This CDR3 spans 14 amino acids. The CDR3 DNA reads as TGTGCCAGCTTGGGACAGCCCCATAATTCACCCCTCCACTTT. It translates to CASLGQPHNSPLHF.